This T cell receptor (beta chain) was profiled in a study of blood T cell repertoires in COVID-19. Study background: COVID-19 samples from acute and convalescent phases originated in the United States, Italy and Spain. The analysed material was cDNA or gDNA that came from T cells, B-cell-depleted T cells, or PBMCs.

In the authors' methods: Reference gene primer amplification gave nucleated cell count estimates. Clones were sequenced by immunoSEQ multiplex PCR, and TCRdb holds only the in-frame ones, with some missing. V, J and clone size are taken as reported in that table, and D and trimming were inferred from the DNA itself. The sample has about 240,000 clones; roughly 80% are singletons. The CDR3 loop spans 18 amino acids. V lost 1 base, J lost 5 bases, and 10 bases stayed unmatched. The germline CDR1 and CDR2 sequences are SGHNT and YENEEA. The receptor's source is a woman in her late teens or twenties with acute or convalescent COVID-19. V and J are TRBV11-3 and TRBJ2-1, with 11 bases identical to TRBD2. The sample was peripheral blood. In nucleotides, the CDR3 is TGTGCCAGCAGCTTAGGTTATCCCGGGACTAGCGGAGACAATGAGCAGTTCTTC. It specifies CASSLGYPGTSGDNEQFF.